Shown below are 17 T cell receptor beta chains from a single sample sequenced in a study of CD8 T cells in ankylosing spondylitis. These receptors lack a known antigen. Whole-study results and caveats: Ankylosing spondylitis blood appeared to carry a characteristic TCR beta motif of eight or nine highly homologous variants.

TCRdb analysed the 5' RACE reads with MiXCR anew, one entry per CDR3 protein. The table records about 400,000 distinct CDR3 sequences, approximately 20% of them present only once. Sequences were obtained from blood, either unsorted or a sorted T cell fraction (not recorded which). These receptors originate from a male donor with ankylosing spondylitis.

The chain uses TRBV7-3 and TRBJ2-6, with a possible D match to TRBD1 (5 bases). The germline V gene encodes CDR1 SGHTA and CDR2 FQGTGA. With 3 bases removed from V and 0 bases from J, the gap between germline ends came to 9 bases. This CDR3 comprises 16 residues. The CDR3 region is CASSFDSYSGANVLTF. The CDR3 DNA follows: TGTGCCAGCAGCTTCGACAGCTACTCTGGGGCCAACGTCCTGACTTTC.

The chain links TRBV19 to TRBJ2-7; no firm D call. Looked up from germline, CDR1 is LNHDA and CDR2 is SQIVND (reference sequence). V was clipped by 1 base and J by 4 bases, with 5 bases between them. The CDR3 loop spans 12 amino acids. CDR3 nucleotides: TGTGCCAGTAGTATAGGGGGATACGAGCAGTACTTC. Its protein product is CASSIGGYEQYF. Based on the CDR3 plus reference TRBV19 and TRBJ2-7, the full variable domain is DGGITQSPKYLFRKEGQNVTLSCEQNLNHDAMYWYRQDPGQGLRLIYYSQIVNDFQKGDIAEGYSVSREKKESFPLTVTSAQKNPTAFYLCASSIGGYEQYFGPGTRLTVT.

This rearrangement joins TRBV11-2 to TRBJ2-1; TRBD1 is a possible D gene (6 bases). Germline V gives CDR1 SGHAT, CDR2 FQNNGV. V lost 0 bases and J lost 7, with 13 bases in between. The CDR3 covers 15 residues. Written as DNA, the CDR3 is TGTGCCAGCAGCTTAGATGTCCAGGGGTGGAATGAGCAGTTCTTC. Translated, it gives CASSLDVQGWNEQFF.

The chain couples TRBV7-2 to TRBJ2-5; D is ambiguous. Looked up from germline, CDR1 is SGHTA and CDR2 is FQGNSA. The CDR3 runs to 12 residues. The ends were cut back, 4 bases at V and 5 bases at J, with 8 bases in the middle. The CDR3 sequence is CASSSTGETQYF. The CDR3 DNA sequence: TGTGCCAGCAGCTCGACCGGTGAGACCCAGTACTTC. The variable domain in full, with the rest retrieved from reference TRBV7-2 and TRBJ2-5, is GAGVSQSPSNKVTEKGKDVELRCDPISGHTALYWYRQSLGQGLEFLIYFQGNSAPDKSGLPSDRFSAERTGGSVSTLTIQRTQQEDSAVYLCASSSTGETQYFGPGTRLLVL.

V and J are TRBV5-1 and TRBJ1-1, with D perhaps TRBD1 (6 bases). The CDR3 runs 16 residues. Trimming stripped 6 bases from V and 4 bases from J, with 22 bases between. Per the germline V gene, CDR1 is SGHRS and CDR2 is YFSETQ. This chain's CDR3 is CASNYGRTVQITEAFF. CDR3 sequence (DNA): TGCGCCAGCAATTACGGCCGGACAGTCCAAATCACTGAAGCTTTCTTT.

This chain uses TRBV29-1 with TRBJ1-5; TRBD1 aligns across 8 bases. Germline values: CDR1 SQVTM, CDR2 ANQGSEA. The CDR3 runs to 14 residues. V lost 4 bases to trimming and J lost 3 bases; unmatched junction nucleotides: 5. The DNA of the CDR3 is TGCAGCGTTGCAACAGGGGGGGACAATCAGCCCCAGCATTTT. This gives the protein CSVATGGDNQPQHF.

The J gene is TRBJ1-2, the V gene TRBV7-8; no clear D gene. Germline V gene sequence: CDR1 SGHVS, CDR2 FQNEAQ. Trimming removed 3 bases at V and 5 bases at J, with 16 bases between. CDR3 size: 15 residues. The chain's CDR3 is CASSLGLGRGYGYTF. CDR3 bases: TGTGCCAGCAGCTTGGGTCTTGGGCGCGGGTATGGCTACACCTTC.

Only a few counts were recorded for this clonotype. This sequence joins TRBV7-8 and TRBJ2-1; D is possibly TRBD2 (6 bases). The V and J ends lost 5 bases and 3 bases respectively, with 17 bases between them. This CDR3 region has 16 residues. Germline CDR1 is SGHVS and CDR2 is FQNEAQ. CDR3 nucleotide sequence: TGTGCCAGCAGCCTCTCCTCCGGGACTTACTACAATGAGCAGTTCTTC. It specifies CASSLSSGTYYNEQFF.

This clonotype was counted a few times. V gene TRBV21-1 combines with J gene TRBJ2-5; the table's D call, TRBD2, was not checked against the DNA. TRBV21-1 is an annotated pseudogene. CDR3 length: 16 amino acids. The CDR3 protein is CASSKPRDLEGETQYF. For the CDR3, the DNA is TGTGCCAGCAGCAAACCCCGGGACCTAGAAGGAGAGACCCAGTACTTC.

This sequence joins TRBV5-1 and TRBJ2-2; the D gene is possibly TRBD2 (6 bases). CDR3 length: 14 residues. The germline gives CDR1 SGHRS, CDR2 YFSETQ. Between the trimmed V and J ends, which lost 1 base and 3 bases, there was a span of 7 bases. The CDR3 reads CASSLTGDTGELFF. DNA of the CDR3: TGCGCCAGCAGCTTGACGGGAGACACCGGGGAGCTGTTTTTT.

This clonotype was counted a few times. The chain couples TRBV18 to TRBJ2-3, with D perhaps TRBD1 (6 bases). This CDR3 has 15 residues. Trimming left V 2 bases short and J 3 bases short, with 12 bases between. Per the germline V gene, CDR1 is KGHSH and CDR2 is LQKENI. Here the CDR3 DNA reads TGTGCCAGCTCACCAGGGGGCGAAGGAACAGATACGCAGTATTTT. It is translated as CASSPGGEGTDTQYF.

This clonotype was seen ten or more times. The chain is built from TRBV29-1 and TRBJ2-7; possible D gene TRBD1, 6 bases. The CDR3 covers 12 residues. Germline CDR1 and CDR2: SQVTM and ANQGSEA. Trimming shortened V by 1 base and J by 7 bases, and 11 bases separated the two germline ends. The chain's CDR3 is CSVEVGASEQYF. Here the CDR3 DNA reads TGCAGCGTTGAAGTGGGGGCGTCGGAGCAGTACTTC.

This clonotype came up a few times. The J gene is TRBJ2-1, the V gene TRBV5-1; D may match TRBD1 or TRBD2 (5 bases each). With 2 bases removed from V and 3 bases from J, the gap between germline ends came to 12 bases. From germline, CDR1 is SGHRS and CDR2 YFSETQ. This CDR3 contains 15 residues. This CDR3 reads CASSFNRDGYNEQFF. The CDR3 DNA reads TGCGCCAGCAGCTTCAACCGGGACGGCTACAATGAGCAGTTCTTC.

The chain carries TRBV20-1 and TRBJ2-3, with D uncertain. The CDR3 is made up of 14 amino acids. With 5 bases removed from V and 5 bases from J, the gap between germline ends came to 17 bases. Germline CDR1 is DFQATT and CDR2 is SNEGSKA (reference sequence). The CDR3 DNA follows: TGCAGTGCTCGGCCCCCACGGGCCGAAGATACGCAGTATTTT. It codes for CSARPPRAEDTQYF.

This chain uses TRBV12-3 or TRBV12-4 with TRBJ2-5, with 8 nucleotides matching TRBD1. The CDR3 has 14 amino acids. V shed 7 bases, J shed 5 bases, and the junction held 9 bases outside the gene matches. The CDR3 nucleotides read TGTGCCAGCACCCAATCAGGGGGCGGTGAGACCCAGTACTTC. It codes for CASTQSGGGETQYF.

J is TRBJ1-5 and V is TRBV21-1. TRBV21-1 corresponds to a pseudogene. This CDR3 region has 14 residues. CDR3 sequence (DNA): TGTGCCAGCAGCAAAGCGCCAGGTAATCAGCCCCAGCATTTT. This sequence encodes CASSKAPGNQPQHF.

The chain couples TRBV20-1 to TRBJ2-5; D not resolved. This CDR3 is built from 12 residues. Germline-derived CDR1 and CDR2 are DFQATT and SNEGSKA (reference sequence). V lost 1 base, J lost 4 bases, and 7 bases lay in between. The CDR3 loop reads CSARAQGETQYF. The CDR3 bases are TGCAGTGCTAGAGCCCAAGGAGAGACCCAGTACTTC.